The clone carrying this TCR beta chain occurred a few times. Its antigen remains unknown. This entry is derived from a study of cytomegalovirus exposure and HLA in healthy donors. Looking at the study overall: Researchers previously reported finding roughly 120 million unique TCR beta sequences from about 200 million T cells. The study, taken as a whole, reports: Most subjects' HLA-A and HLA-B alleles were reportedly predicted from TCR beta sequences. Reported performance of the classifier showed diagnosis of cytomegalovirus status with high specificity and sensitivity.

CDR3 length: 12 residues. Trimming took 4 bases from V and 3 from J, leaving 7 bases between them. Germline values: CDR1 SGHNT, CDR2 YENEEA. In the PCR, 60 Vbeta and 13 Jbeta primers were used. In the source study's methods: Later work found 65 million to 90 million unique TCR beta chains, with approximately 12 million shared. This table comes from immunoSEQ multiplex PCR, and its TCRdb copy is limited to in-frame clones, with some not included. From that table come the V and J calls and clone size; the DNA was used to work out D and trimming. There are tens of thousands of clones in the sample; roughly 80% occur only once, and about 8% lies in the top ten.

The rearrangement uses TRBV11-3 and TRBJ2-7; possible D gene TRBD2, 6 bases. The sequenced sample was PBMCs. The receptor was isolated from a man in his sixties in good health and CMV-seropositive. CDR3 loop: CASSSGLYEQYF. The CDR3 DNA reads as TGTGCCAGCAGCTCGGGACTCTACGAGCAGTACTTC.